The rows below give T cell receptor beta chains drawn from one sample of a study of T cell responses to AZD1222 COVID-19 vaccine. Generated by immunoSEQ multiplex PCR, the TCRdb table keeps only in-frame clones and is missing some. In the table there are roughly 170,000 clones, under 95% of which are singletons. This specimen consisted of peripheral blood, obtained 28 days after the second AZD1222 dose. The receptors derive from an adult who received the AZD1222 COVID-19 vaccine. CDR3s leave out the opening cysteine and the closing phenylalanine or tryptophan. Clone size is not always given. Where it is, it says once, few, many or a class for expanded clones.

TRBV2 | . | ASNPNRGYGNTIY
TRBV18 | . | ASSPTDTQY
TRBV5-1 | once | ASSDGQGIGNTIY
TRBV7-9 | . | ASSLPGLSEKLF
TRBV28 | . | ASSAAVVGVRETQY
TRBV2 | . | ASGPGQGNNSPLH
TRBV24-1 | . | ATSGTPGQEGLSNQPQH
TRBV19 | . | ATVGSGTGELF
TRBV6-1 | . | ASSEAVVGAGELF
TRBV29-1 | . | SVVTGGVEQY
TRBV4-1 | . | ASSGEGGTDTQY
TRBV7-3 | . | ASSPDSNYGYT
TRBV19 | . | ASSYGSIGTQY
TRBV6-5 | . | ASFSWSTEAF
TRBV9 | . | ASSGNTGELF
TRBV7-2 | . | ASSPGQGINTIY
TRBV19 | . | ASIGRNYGYT
TRBV6-5 | . | ASRPGQGAVYEQY
TRBV25-1 | few | ASTRTSGGSYEQY
TRBV5-1 | once | ASSLGHLYEQY
TRBV3-1/TRBV3-2 | . | ASSLNDRGRTGYT
TRBV7-9 | . | ASSLLAGRNTEAF
TRBV6-2/TRBV6-3 | . | ASSYSGTGNLQETQY
TRBV7-2 | . | ASSLGGANTEAF
TRBV5-1 | once | ASSLGRYQETQY
TRBV3-1/TRBV3-2 | few | ASSQVLTGIVGEQY
TRBV28 | . | ASSLPGTGAGQF
TRBV19 | . | ASRGENGEKLF
TRBV4-3 | . | ASSQDARGQSTEAF
TRBV6-5 | once | ASYPDRVGTEAF
TRBV4-1 | . | ASSPVNTEAF
TRBV7-2 | . | ASSLGPGQANTGELF
TRBV10-3 | . | AISESGAPEVEAF
TRBV28 | once | ASSLIQGNQPQH
TRBV5-5 | . | ASSWTGSTDTQY
TRBV19 | . | ATADRYSGNTIY
TRBV6-5 | . | ASSLDRSSYNSPLH
TRBV5-1 | . | ASSGTSGRNEQF
TRBV6-6 | . | ASSYSEKLF
TRBV2 | . | ASSELGSSYEQY
TRBV6-5 | . | ASGPGFGNTIY
TRBV7-6 | . | ASSTGGGRPTDTQY
TRBV29-1 | . | SVEVGEKLF